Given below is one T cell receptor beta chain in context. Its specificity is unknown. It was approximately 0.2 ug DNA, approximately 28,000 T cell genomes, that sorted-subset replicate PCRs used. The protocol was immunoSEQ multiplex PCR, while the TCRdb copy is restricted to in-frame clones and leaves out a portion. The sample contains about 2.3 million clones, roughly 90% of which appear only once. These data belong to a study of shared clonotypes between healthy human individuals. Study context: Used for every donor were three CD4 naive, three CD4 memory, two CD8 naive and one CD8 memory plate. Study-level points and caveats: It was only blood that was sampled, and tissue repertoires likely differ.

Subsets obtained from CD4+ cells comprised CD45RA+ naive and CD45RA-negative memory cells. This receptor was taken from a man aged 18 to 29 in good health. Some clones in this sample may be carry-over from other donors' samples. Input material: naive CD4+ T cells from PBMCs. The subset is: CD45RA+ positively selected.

CDR3 protein: CASSPSTGRGELFF. In DNA, the CDR3 is TGTGCCAGCAGTCCATCGACAGGGAGGGGGGAGCTGTTTTTT. The chain is built from TRBV11-2 and TRBJ2-2, with a tentative D call TRBD1 (7 bases). CDR1 and CDR2 from the germline V gene are SGHAT and FQNNGV. Deletions cut 6 bases from V and 8 bases from J, with 16 bases between. The CDR3 covers 14 residues.